This T cell receptor (beta chain) was sequenced in a study of cytomegalovirus exposure and HLA in healthy donors. The CDR3 consists of 15 residues. Trimming cost V 1 base and J 2 bases, with 9 bases left between them. Germline CDR1 and CDR2: SGHNT and YYREEE (reference sequence). Use of 60 Vbeta and 13 Jbeta primers characterized the PCR. This table comes from immunoSEQ multiplex PCR, and its TCRdb copy is limited to in-frame clones, with some not included. Found here are roughly 99,000 clones, 65% to 80% of them singletons; the top ten hold 15% to 20%. The sequenced material came from PBMCs. J is TRBJ2-2 and V is TRBV5-4; the D gene is possibly TRBD1 (5 bases). This TCR derives from a man aged 60-69 years in good health and CMV-seropositive. The CDR3 spells CASSLRQPNTGELFF. CDR3 DNA: TGTGCCAGCAGCTTGAGACAGCCAAACACCGGGGAGCTGTTTTTT.